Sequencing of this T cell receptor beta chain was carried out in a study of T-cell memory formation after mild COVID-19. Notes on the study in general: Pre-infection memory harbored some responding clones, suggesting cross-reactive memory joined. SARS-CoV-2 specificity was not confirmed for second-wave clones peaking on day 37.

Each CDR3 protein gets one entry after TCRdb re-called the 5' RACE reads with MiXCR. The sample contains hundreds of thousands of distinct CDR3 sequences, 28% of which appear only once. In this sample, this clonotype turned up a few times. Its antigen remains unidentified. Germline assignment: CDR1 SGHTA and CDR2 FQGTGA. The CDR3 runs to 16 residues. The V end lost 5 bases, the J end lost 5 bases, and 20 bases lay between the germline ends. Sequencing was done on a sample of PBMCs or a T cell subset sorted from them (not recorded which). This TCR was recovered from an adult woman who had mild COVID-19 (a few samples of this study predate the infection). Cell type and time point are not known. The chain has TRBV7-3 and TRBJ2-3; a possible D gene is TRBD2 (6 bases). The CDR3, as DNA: TGTGCCAGCAGCCGCCTCGGAGGGGCGCTGAAAGATACGCAGTATTTT. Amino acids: CASSRLGGALKDTQYF.